These 15 T cell receptor beta chains originate from one sample sequenced in a study of blood T cell repertoires in COVID-19. Assay used: immunoSEQ multiplex PCR; TCRdb lists only in-frame clones, some missing. This sample has roughly 15,000 clones, with 80% to 90% found just once. The sample was peripheral blood. The receptors derive from a human donor in a cohort sampled during active COVID-19.

The chain carries TRBV18 and TRBJ2-6; D not resolved. CDR3 length equals 16 residues. The V and J ends lost 3 bases and 1 base respectively, with 10 bases between them. Germline CDR1 is KGHSH and CDR2 is LQKENI. This CDR3 is CASSPTLYSGANVLTF. DNA for the CDR3: TGTGCCAGCTCACCGACACTGTATTCTGGGGCCAACGTCCTGACTTTC. The whole variable domain, filled in from reference TRBV18 and TRBJ2-6, reads NAGVMQNPRHLVRRRGQEARLRCSPMKGHSHVYWYRQLPEEGLKFMVYLQKENIIDESGMPKERFSAEFPKEGPSILRIQQVVRGDSAAYFCASSPTLYSGANVLTFGAGSRLTVL.

The rearrangement links TRBV6-6 to TRBJ2-7, with 8 nucleotides matching TRBD2. The V gene end was trimmed by 0 bases and the J gene end by 7 bases; junction bases not matched to a gene: 11. Germline assignment: CDR1 MNHNY and CDR2 SVGAGI (reference sequence). CDR3 length equals 16 residues. CDR3 amino acids: CASSYSGGSGMGEQYF. The CDR3 nucleotides are TGTGCCAGCAGTTACTCGGGGGGTAGCGGGATGGGAGAGCAGTACTTC.

This chain connects TRBV19 to TRBJ2-6, with a tentative D call TRBD1 (7 bases). With 4 bases removed from V and 4 bases from J, the gap between germline ends came to 14 bases. Germline V gives CDR1 LNHDA, CDR2 SQIVND (reference sequence). The CDR3 contains 16 residues. The CDR3, as DNA: TGTGCCAGTAGTAGCGGGACAGCGGCAGGGGCCAACGTCCTGACTTTC. It translates to CASSSGTAAGANVLTF.

This chain uses TRBV5-8 with TRBJ1-1, with D possibly matching TRBD1 (6 bases). V was trimmed by 0 bases and J by 4 bases, leaving 7 bases between them. CDR3 size: 13 residues. Germline V lookup: CDR1 SGHTS, CDR2 YDEGEE. The CDR3 DNA is TGTGCCAGCAGCTTGGGAGGGGGCACTGAAGCTTTCTTT. Translating gives CASSLGGGTEAFF.

The chain recombines TRBV30 with TRBJ1-6; 8 bases fit TRBD1. V lost 0 bases and J lost 9; bases outside the gene matches: 4. The CDR3 runs to 14 residues. The V gene's germline CDR1 is GTSNPN and CDR2 SVGIG (reference sequence). CDR3 residues: CAWSVHRGTSPLHF. The DNA of the CDR3 is TGTGCCTGGAGTGTACACAGGGGGACTTCACCCCTCCACTTT.

The chain combines TRBV7-6 with TRBJ1-1; D unclear. The germline CDR1 and CDR2 sequences are SGHVS and FNYEAQ. This CDR3 comprises 13 residues. V shed 4 bases and J shed 0 bases, with 6 bases lying between them. The CDR3 DNA follows: TGTGCCAGCAGCTCTCAGGTGAACACTGAAGCTTTCTTT. This gives the protein CASSSQVNTEAFF.

The chain employs TRBV6-6 and TRBJ1-4, with 9 positions matching TRBD1. The length of the CDR3 is 14 residues. The trim removed 6 bases at V and 2 bases at J, leaving 1 base unmatched. Germline assignment: CDR1 MNHNY and CDR2 SVGAGI (reference sequence). The CDR3 region has the DNA TGTGCCAGCAGCGACAGGGGGACTAATGAAAAACTGTTTTTT. Protein: CASSDRGTNEKLFF.

J is TRBJ2-7 and V is TRBV7-2, with D maybe TRBD1 (6 bases). The CDR3 totals 13 residues. Trimming pared 5 bases from V and 0 bases from J, leaving 8 bases between. Germline V gene lookup returns CDR1 SGHTA and CDR2 FQGNSA. The CDR3 reads CASSRQVSYEQYF. The CDR3 DNA reads as TGTGCCAGCAGCCGACAGGTCTCCTACGAGCAGTACTTC.

This clone was observed once. This chain uses TRBV5-1 with TRBJ2-1; 8 nucleotides align to TRBD1. The germline CDR1 and CDR2 sequences are SGHRS and YFSETQ. This CDR3 spans 17 amino acids. V lost 0 bases and J lost 6; bases outside the gene matches: 11. The CDR3 DNA sequence: TGCGCCAGCAGCTTGGGCAACGCAGGGGGCGCGGGCAATGAGCAGTTCTTC. Translated: CASSLGNAGGAGNEQFF.

CDR3 protein: CASSFAGRPNTEAFF. The CDR3 DNA reads as TGTGCCAGCAGTTTTGCAGGGCGCCCGAACACTGAAGCTTTCTTT. The V and J genes are TRBV27 and TRBJ1-1, with D possibly matching TRBD1 (5 bases). In germline, CDR1 is MNHEY, CDR2 SMNVEV (reference sequence). The CDR3 consists of 15 residues. Trimming removed 3 bases at V and 1 base at J, with 12 bases between.

In its sample, this clone was seen once. V gene TRBV2 combines with J gene TRBJ2-3; 7 positions match TRBD1. J gave up 6 bases and V 6 bases, and 3 bases lay outside the gene matches. Germline CDR1 and CDR2: SNHLY and FYNNEI. CDR3 length equals 12 residues. CDR3 in amino acids: CASSLTGDTQYF. CDR3 nucleotides: TGTGCCAGCAGCCTGACAGGGGATACGCAGTATTTT.

The chain links TRBV7-8 to TRBJ1-1, with 9 positions matching TRBD1. Germline lookup yields CDR1 SGHVS and CDR2 FQNEAQ. The CDR3 consists of 15 residues. V lost 4 bases, J lost 4 bases, and 7 bases stayed unmatched. The CDR3 reads CASSSQGARGTEAFF. The CDR3 DNA reads as TGTGCCAGCAGCTCACAGGGGGCGCGGGGCACTGAAGCTTTCTTT.

The V call is TRBV3-1 (or the pseudogene TRBV3-2), the J call TRBJ2-3; D not certain. Germline CDR1 is LGHDT and CDR2 is YNNKEL (reference sequence). Between the trimmed V and J ends, which lost 5 bases and 1 base, there was a span of 13 bases. The CDR3 covers 15 residues. CDR3 sequence reads: CASSFRVHGTDTQYF. The CDR3 DNA sequence: TGTGCCAGCAGCTTCCGGGTCCATGGCACAGATACGCAGTATTTT.

CDR3: CASSSRLAGGSGELFF. CDR3 bases: TGTGCCAGCAGTTCCAGACTAGCGGGAGGTTCCGGGGAGCTGTTTTTT. The chain recombines TRBV6-6 with TRBJ2-2; 13 positions agree with TRBD2. The CDR3 loop spans 16 amino acids. J was trimmed by 6 bases and V by 4 bases; bases with no gene match: 5. CDR1 is MNHNY and CDR2 is SVGAGI in the germline V gene (reference sequence).

The chain recombines TRBV9 with TRBJ2-1; TRBD1 might be the D (6 bases). Trimming cost V 2 bases and J 10 bases, with 25 bases left between them. The CDR3 consists of 17 residues. Germline CDR1 is SGDLS and CDR2 is YYNGEE. As DNA, the CDR3 is TGTGCCAGCAGCGTCTACGCCGCACACCTACAGGGTTCGGAGCAGTTCTTC. Encoded protein: CASSVYAAHLQGSEQFF.